This T cell receptor (beta chain) was retrieved from a study of identical twins. A remark on this clonotype: Its specificity is unknown.

V was trimmed by 0 bases and J by 8 bases, leaving 19 bases between them. CDR1 is DFQATT and CDR2 is SNEGSKA in the germline V gene (reference sequence). CDR3 size: 16 residues. TCRdb called the 5' RACE reads again in MiXCR, with one record for every CDR3 protein. The sample gives under 800,000 distinct CDR3 sequences, roughly 20% of which show up once; about 4.5% is in the top ten. General study findings and limits: Twins' excess sharing was less marked for out-of-frame beta sequences.

These records were also assigned to another study, of T cells expressing NK-cell markers.

The gene calls are TRBV20-1 and TRBJ1-4, with D perhaps TRBD1 (6 bases). The sample was PBMCs. The receptor was isolated from a woman between 18 and 30 years old in good health. DNA for the CDR3: TGCAGTGCTAGAGATACGATCGGGGGCGGAGGAGAAAAACTGTTTTTT. It codes for CSARDTIGGGGEKLFF.